This T cell receptor beta chain was identified in a study of OX40 agonist ivuxolimab in advanced cancers. As regards this clone: Its specificity is not known.

Assay: immunoSEQ multiplex PCR; the TCRdb copy retains only in-frame clones and omits some. Of 55,000 or so clones detected, approximately 83% appear once; the ten largest clones hold roughly 13%. The CDR3 is made up of 11 amino acids. V was pared by 5 bases and J by 9 bases, with 8 bases between. Germline lookup yields CDR1 SGHNT and CDR2 YENEEA. Study-level results: Not determined was the antigen specificity of the expanded peripheral T cells. Expanded clones tended on average to be more numerous among CD8+ T cells than CD4+. CD4+ and CD8+ T cells in blood underwent clonal expansion by week 6 at 0.1 to 3.0 mg/kg.

The chain recombines TRBV11-3 with TRBJ1-5; D not certain. This material consisted of CD4+ or CD8+ T cells sorted from blood, taken in a trial of the OX40 agonist ivuxolimab. The clonotype was recovered from an adult with an advanced solid tumor such as melanoma, head and neck, liver or kidney cancer. In DNA form, the CDR3 reads TGTGCCAGCAGCCCCTTTTCGCCCCAGCATTTT. It specifies CASSPFSPQHF.